This T cell receptor beta chain was sequenced for a study of T cell repertoires in cytomegalovirus infection. Looking at the study overall: It was the public TCR beta signatures that indicated both CMV infection and matching HLA type.

Points from the study as a whole: The ex vivo response was dominated by HLA-C-restricted CMV-specific TCR beta clonotypes.

TCRdb called the reads again in MiXCR, with one record for every CDR3 protein. Among approximately 500,000 distinct CDR3 sequences listed, about a quarter were seen once. As to this clonotype: Its antigen remains unidentified.

CDR3 length equals 16 residues. Per the germline V gene, CDR1 is MGHRA and CDR2 is YSYEKL. V lost 1 base, J lost 2 bases, and 5 bases stayed unmatched. The receptor's source is a human donor in good health (CMV status not recorded). Some clones in this sample may be carry-over from other donors' samples. The chain combines TRBV4-1 with TRBJ2-1, with 7 bases matching TRBD1. Material: PBMCs. CDR3 region: CASSQGGQPAYNEQFF. For the CDR3, the DNA is TGCGCCAGCAGCCAAGGGGGACAGCCCGCCTACAATGAGCAGTTCTTC.